What follows are 5 T cell receptor beta chains derived from one specimen sequenced in a study of blood T cells in healthy people across ages. For the second PCR, which ran for about 6 to 12 cycles, a sample-barcoded 5' primer and a J-beta primer mix were used. MiXCR was run by TCRdb on the 5' RACE reads, yielding one entry per CDR3 protein. The data hold 1,800,000 or so distinct CDR3 sequences, with about two fifths observed a single time. The sequenced material came from blood. These receptors were taken from a human donor in good health.

The J gene is TRBJ2-3, the V gene TRBV4-3; unclear D gene. In germline, CDR1 is LGHNA, CDR2 YSLEER. Trimming cost V 1 base and J 2 bases, with 13 bases left between them. This CDR3 comprises 16 residues. The CDR3 spells CASSQGGEPNTDTQYF. The CDR3, as DNA: TGCGCCAGCAGCCAAGGTGGCGAACCTAACACAGATACGCAGTATTTT.

This clonotype was picked up a small number of times. One end of the junction is discordant with germline, which a read error may explain. The chain has TRBV6-6 and TRBJ1-2; a weak D match, TRBD1 (5 bases). In germline, CDR1 is MNHNY, CDR2 SVGAGI (reference sequence). The CDR3 totals 13 residues. This CDR3 reads CAGRETDYYGYTF. CDR3 coding DNA: TGTGCCGGCAGGGAAACAGATTACTATGGCTACACCTTC.

The J gene is TRBJ2-5, the V gene TRBV7-9; 8 bases fit TRBD2. Trimming cost V 1 base and J 0 bases; bases outside gene matches: 1. The CDR3 extends over 15 amino acids. Germline CDR1 is SEHNR and CDR2 is FQNEAQ (reference sequence). The CDR3 here is CASSLGTSNQETQYF. CDR3 sequence (DNA): TGTGCCAGCAGCTTAGGGACTAGCAACCAAGAGACCCAGTACTTC.

The rearrangement uses TRBV6-2 or TRBV6-3 and TRBJ2-7, with TRBD1 matching 10 bases. CDR1 MNHEY and CDR2 SVGEGT come from the germline V gene. The CDR3 covers 13 residues. J lost 4 bases, V lost 8 bases, and 5 bases had no gene match. The CDR3 spells CASAGTGVYEQYF. In DNA, the CDR3 is TGTGCCAGCGCCGGGACAGGGGTATACGAGCAGTACTTC.

V usage is TRBV28 and J usage is TRBJ1-3; 7 bases match TRBD1. This CDR3 is built from 15 residues. CDR1 is MDHEN and CDR2 is SYDVKM in the germline V gene. V lost 5 bases to trimming and J lost 4 bases; unmatched junction nucleotides: 8. CDR3 region: CASSTYRGEGNTIYF. CDR3 nucleotides: TGTGCCAGCAGTACATACAGGGGAGAAGGAAACACCATATATTTT.